The clone carrying this T cell receptor beta chain was picked up a small number of times. Its specificity is unknown. Unique molecular identifiers tagged the TCR beta cDNA libraries. TCRdb re-called the PCR reads through MiXCR, storing one row per CDR3 protein. In the table there are roughly 160,000 distinct CDR3 sequences, roughly 40% of which are singletons. These data are taken from a study of post-analysis software for immune sequencing data. Study conclusions and caveats: Normalized Chao1 diversity was significantly lower in multiple sclerosis patients than in controls. Patients showed TRBV5-6, TRBV5-1 and TRBV20-1 among a handful of TRBV segments more frequent than in controls.

The CDR3 spans 12 residues. Germline CDR1 SEHNR, CDR2 FQNEAQ (reference sequence). The V gene end was trimmed by 8 bases and the J gene end by 8 bases; junction bases not matched to a gene: 6. The clonotype originates from a girl aged 10 to 17 with multiple sclerosis. The chain employs TRBV7-9 and TRBJ1-2, with TRBD1 identical over 9 bases. The sample here was blood, taken after autologous hematopoietic stem cell transplantation. CDR3 sequence: CASGRTGDGYTF. For the CDR3, the DNA is TGTGCCAGCGGAAGGACAGGGGACGGCTACACCTTC.